The rows below give T cell receptor beta chains drawn from one sample of a study of blood T cell repertoires in COVID-19. Produced via immunoSEQ multiplex PCR; TCRdb's table is partial and in-frame only. Among 150,000 or so clones listed, 77% were seen once. The specimen was peripheral blood. The receptors here all came from a woman in her forties or fifties with active or convalescent COVID-19. Each CDR3 is given with its conserved first and last residue. D genes are given only for firm matches. Clone size, where shown, is once, few, many, or a class for clones that have expanded.

V gene	CDR3 length	clone size	J gene	D gene	CDR3 DNA	CDR3 protein
TRBV19	14	-	TRBJ1-2	TRBD1	TGTGCCAGTAGTATCGGACAGGGACCCTATGGCTACACCTTC	CASSIGQGPYGYTF
TRBV11-3	16	-	TRBJ2-3	TRBD1	TGTGCCAGCAGCTTAGATGGTCCAGGGGGAACAGATACGCAGTATTTT	CASSLDGPGGTDTQYF
TRBV19	15	once	TRBJ1-4	TRBD1	TGTGCCAGTAGTAGGGTCGGGACAGGGGGTGAAAAACTGTTTTTT	CASSRVGTGGEKLFF
TRBV10-3	15	-	TRBJ2-7	TRBD2	TGTGCCATCAGTGAGATAGCGGGAGGGCATGGGGAGCAGTACTTC	CAISEIAGGHGEQYF
TRBV4-3	16	-	TRBJ2-7	-	TGCGCCAGCAGCCAAGGGGCAGGGAGGAGCTCCTACGAGCAGTACTTC	CASSQGAGRSSYEQYF
TRBV18	17	-	TRBJ1-3	TRBD1	TGTGCCAGCTCACCTTACACAGGGGGCACCTCTGGAAACACCATATATTTT	CASSPYTGGTSGNTIYF
TRBV5-1	12	-	TRBJ2-1	TRBD2	TGCGCCAGCAGCCCCCTAGCGGGGGAGCAGTTCTTC	CASSPLAGEQFF
TRBV7-2	16	many	TRBJ2-1	TRBD1	TGTGCCAGCAGCTTTCACGGGACAGGGTTATACAATGAGCAGTTCTTC	CASSFHGTGLYNEQFF
TRBV14	16	-	TRBJ2-1	TRBD1	TGTGCCAGCAGCCCCCGACAGGGGATCGCCTACAATGAGCAGTTCTTC	CASSPRQGIAYNEQFF
TRBV24-1	16	-	TRBJ2-1	TRBD2	TGTGCCACCAGCCATTTAACTAGCGGGTTTGACAATGAGCAGTTCTTC	CATSHLTSGFDNEQFF
TRBV6-5	15	-	TRBJ2-3	TRBD1	TGTGCCAGCAGTCCTTCAGGGGGACCCACAGATACGCAGTATTTT	CASSPSGGPTDTQYF
TRBV19	15	once	TRBJ1-3	TRBD1	TGTGCCAGTAGTATTCGCCAGGGGGCTGGAAACACCATATATTTT	CASSIRQGAGNTIYF
TRBV3-1/TRBV3-2	15	-	TRBJ2-2	TRBD1	TGTGCCAGCAGCCGATCGACAGGGCGGGCCGGGGAGCTGTTTTTT	CASSRSTGRAGELFF
TRBV7-7	14	-	TRBJ1-3	TRBD1	TGTGCCAGCAGTCCAGGGACAGCTGGAAACACCATATATTTT	CASSPGTAGNTIYF
TRBV3-1/TRBV3-2	17	-	TRBJ1-1	TRBD1	TGTGCCAGCAGCTCCCGGGACAGGGGTTTCATGAACACTGAAGCTTTCTTT	CASSSRDRGFMNTEAFF
TRBV6-6	15	-	TRBJ1-1	-	TGTGCCAGCAGTTACTCGGCAGAAATGAACACTGAAGCTTTCTTT	CASSYSAEMNTEAFF
TRBV12-5	13	-	TRBJ1-4	-	TGTGCTAGCACAGGGATCGGTAATGAAAAACTGTTTTTT	CASTGIGNEKLFF
TRBV11-1	13	-	TRBJ2-7	-	TGTGCCAGCAGCCTAGGATCGGACAGCGAGCAGTACTTC	CASSLGSDSEQYF
TRBV30	13	-	TRBJ1-1	TRBD1	TGTGCCTGGGGACAGGGGGAAAACACTGAAGCTTTCTTT	CAWGQGENTEAFF
TRBV9	14	-	TRBJ1-2	TRBD1	TGTGCCAGCAGCAAACTCCCCGGGACAGATGGCTACACCTTC	CASSKLPGTDGYTF
TRBV20-1	14	once	TRBJ1-1	-	TGCAGTGCTAGTGTAGGGGTTCAGACGACTGAAGCTTTCTTT	CSASVGVQTTEAFF
TRBV11-1	16	-	TRBJ2-2	-	TGTGCCAGCATGGACGGGAGAGACGGGAACACCGGGGAGCTGTTTTTT	CASMDGRDGNTGELFF
TRBV27	14	-	TRBJ1-1	TRBD1	TGTGCCAGCAGTACCCGGGACAGATACACTGAAGCTTTCTTT	CASSTRDRYTEAFF
TRBV5-8	17	once	TRBJ1-6	TRBD1	TGTGCCAGCAGCATGCTGGCCCTGGGACAGGGGAATTCACCCCTCCACTTT	CASSMLALGQGNSPLHF
TRBV6-5	15	-	TRBJ1-1	-	TGTGCCAGCAGTTCCCGCGGGGGGCGACTTTCTGAAGCTTTCTTT	CASSSRGGRLSEAFF
TRBV6-5	13	few	TRBJ1-2	-	TGTGCCAGTCACGCCCAGGCTAACTATGGCTACACCTTC	CASHAQANYGYTF
TRBV6-2/TRBV6-3	14	-	TRBJ2-3	TRBD2	TGTGCCAGCAGTATAGCGGGAGAAGAAGATACGCAGTATTTT	CASSIAGEEDTQYF
TRBV7-2	13	few	TRBJ1-1	-	TGTGCCAGCAGCTTGGACATGAACACTGAAGCTTTCTTT	CASSLDMNTEAFF
TRBV28	13	once	TRBJ1-4	-	TGTGCCAGCTTGGGGCCCCCCAATGAAAAACTGTTTTTT	CASLGPPNEKLFF
TRBV11-3	17	-	TRBJ2-1	TRBD1	TGTGCCAGCAGCTTGAGTCTCAGGGACAGTAAAAACAATGAGCAGTTCTTC	CASSLSLRDSKNNEQFF
TRBV28	16	-	TRBJ1-2	TRBD1	TGTGCCTGCGCGGGGCAGGGGGCGTCAAAAAACTATGGCTACACCTTC	CACAGQGASKNYGYTF
TRBV7-9	14	-	TRBJ2-1	TRBD1	TGTGCCAGCAGCCCGCGGGACAGGGGTCATGAGCAGTTCTTC	CASSPRDRGHEQFF
TRBV4-3	14	few	TRBJ1-2	-	TGCGCCAGCAGCCAAGAGGTGGGCAAGTATGGCTACACCTTC	CASSQEVGKYGYTF
TRBV30	17	once	TRBJ2-1	TRBD1	TGTGCCTGGAGTGGACCGCCGGGACAGGGCTCTTTTTTCTCGCAGTTCTTC	CAWSGPPGQGSFFSQFF
TRBV7-9	17	few	TRBJ1-2	TRBD1	TGTGCCAGCAGGACTCAACAGGGGGCCCTATATAACTATGGCTACACCTTC	CASRTQQGALYNYGYTF
TRBV5-8	16	-	TRBJ1-1	-	TGTGCCAGCAGCCAAGGGTGGACTGGGGTAAGGACTGAAGCTTTCTTT	CASSQGWTGVRTEAFF
TRBV19	15	-	TRBJ1-2	-	TGTGCCAGTGACCGCGGGCGGAGTGCTAACTATGGCTACACCTTC	CASDRGRSANYGYTF
TRBV4-3	15	-	TRBJ2-3	-	TGCGCCAGCAGCCAAGCATGGACTCCGGCAGATACGCAGTATTTT	CASSQAWTPADTQYF
TRBV19	16	few	TRBJ2-5	TRBD2	TGTGCCAGTAGTAGGACTAGCGGGGGCCGGCAAGAGACCCAGTACTTC	CASSRTSGGRQETQYF
TRBV7-9	13	-	TRBJ1-3	-	TGTGCCAGCAGCTTAGGTACTGGAAACACCATATATTTT	CASSLGTGNTIYF
TRBV13	16	-	TRBJ2-3	TRBD1	TGTGCCAGCAGCTTAATCCCGGGACAGGGCACAGATACGCAGTATTTT	CASSLIPGQGTDTQYF
TRBV28	15	-	TRBJ1-4	TRBD1	TGTGCCAGCAGTTTAGGTGGCAGGGGGCAGGAAAAACTGTTTTTT	CASSLGGRGQEKLFF
TRBV5-4	15	-	TRBJ1-1	-	TGTGCCAGCAGCTTGGCCAGGCAGATGAACACTGAAGCTTTCTTT	CASSLARQMNTEAFF
TRBV19	14	-	TRBJ2-3	TRBD2	TGTGCCAGTACCCCAGGACTAGTCTCAGATACGCAGTATTTT	CASTPGLVSDTQYF
TRBV6-2/TRBV6-3	15	once	TRBJ2-3	-	TGTGCCAGCAGTTACGGGGGGGCGGGCACAGATACGCAGTATTTT	CASSYGGAGTDTQYF
TRBV28	15	-	TRBJ2-5	-	TGTGCCAGCAGTTTACCGGGTCACCCGCCGGAGACCCAGTACTTC	CASSLPGHPPETQYF
TRBV2	15	few	TRBJ1-4	TRBD1	TGTGCCAGCAGTTTCCACGGACAGGCAAATGAAAAACTGTTTTTT	CASSFHGQANEKLFF
TRBV29-1	11	-	TRBJ1-1	TRBD1	TGCAGCCTCCGACAGGGGGCGCAAGCTTTCTTT	CSLRQGAQAFF
TRBV6-5	14	-	TRBJ2-2	-	TGTGCCGTTCACAGGGAAACGAACACCGGGGAGCTGTTTTTT	CAVHRETNTGELFF
TRBV5-1	14	-	TRBJ2-1	-	TGCGCCAGCAGCTTGGAGGGGCCGGGCAATGAGCAGTTCTTC	CASSLEGPGNEQFF
TRBV19	18	few	TRBJ2-3	TRBD2	TGTGCCAGTAGGCCTGTCGGTCTAAGCGGGAGCAGCACAGATACGCAGTATTTT	CASRPVGLSGSSTDTQYF
TRBV18	14	-	TRBJ1-5	TRBD1	TGTGCCAGCTCACCTCCAGGGACAGCGAAGCCCCAGCATTTT	CASSPPGTAKPQHF
TRBV4-3	16	-	TRBJ1-1	-	TGCGCCAGCAGCCAAGGTACAGACAGGCCGAACACTGAAGCTTTCTTT	CASSQGTDRPNTEAFF
TRBV12-3/TRBV12-4	13	-	TRBJ1-2	TRBD1	TGTGCCAGCAGCCGGGACAGGGACTATGGCTACACCTTC	CASSRDRDYGYTF
TRBV5-4	16	-	TRBJ2-5	TRBD1	TGTGCCAGCAGCTTGGCCGTTAGAGGGGGCAGAGAGACCCAGTACTTC	CASSLAVRGGRETQYF